This TCR beta chain was identified during a study of T cells in women clearing cervical HPV infection. Study overall: Case blood was drawn when the lesion was first found; control blood after infection became undetectable. HLA type stays a possible confounder, typing being limited. Overall study findings and caveats: Effector/memory and HPV-specific T cells were not isolated, and association timing is unknown. Combining TCR richness with V gene abundances gave around 0.83 AUC.

This table comes from immunoSEQ multiplex PCR, and its TCRdb copy is limited to in-frame clones, with some not included. Its table records about 30,000 clones. With 4 bases removed from V and 1 base from J, the gap between germline ends came to 10 bases. The CDR3 is 14 amino acids. CDR1 and CDR2 (germline): SNHLY, FYNNEI. Notes on this clone: Its antigen remains unidentified. Read sequence stops 3 residues before the CDR3 end, and the germline J gene provides the missing end.

Sequencing was carried out using blood buffy coat. The TCR sequence derives from a woman between 18 and 70 years old with a cervical HPV16 infection that either progressed to CIN3+ or cleared (not recorded which). The chain couples TRBV2 to TRBJ2-5, with D possibly matching TRBD2 (6 bases). The CDR3 protein is CASSVGGTQETQYF. Partial CDR3 DNA: TGTGCCAGCAGTGTCGGGGGAACCCAAGAGACC.